One and the same sample provided the 21 T cell receptor beta chains below, sequenced in a study of blood T cell repertoires in COVID-19 (dated by TCRdb to about 2020). Library preparation was by the immunoSEQ multiplex PCR assay. TCRdb took over this immuneACCESS table, retaining in-frame rearrangements with V and J assigned. Such tables are incomplete; in checked studies, under half of the missing clones stem from an unresolved V gene, and the remainder is unexplained. The sample profile shows 80,000 to 130,000 clones; around 90% of them were found once. Jointly, the top ten make up around 6% of the sample. The source material was peripheral blood. These receptors came from a man aged 65-85 years with acute or convalescent COVID-19.

This sequence joins TRBV11-2 and TRBJ1-2, with D unresolved. The germline V gene has CDR1 SGHAT and CDR2 FQNNGV. CDR3 size: 14 residues. V dropped 0 bases and J dropped 4 bases, with 9 bases sitting between them. The CDR3 protein is CASSLEAGGYGYTF. In nucleotides, the CDR3 is TGTGCCAGCAGCTTAGAAGCGGGAGGCTATGGCTACACCTTC.

The chain combines TRBV28 with TRBJ1-3; 7 bases line up with TRBD1. Germline-derived CDR1 and CDR2 are MDHEN and SYDVKM. V trimming: 5 bases; J trimming: 4 bases; junction bases outside the gene matches: 5. This CDR3 has 14 residues. CDR3 amino acids: CASSTTGAGNTIYF. The CDR3 nucleotides read TGTGCCAGCAGTACAACAGGGGCCGGAAACACCATATATTTT.

The chain couples TRBV15 to TRBJ2-7; D perhaps matches TRBD2 (5 bases). Trimming pared 5 bases from V and 0 bases from J, leaving 11 bases between. CDR3 length equals 14 residues. CDR1 and CDR2 (germline): LNHNV, YYDKDF (reference sequence). The CDR3 nucleotides are TGTGCCACCAGCTCGGCTAGCTCCTCCTACGAGCAGTACTTC. This gives the protein CATSSASSSYEQYF.

The V and J genes are TRBV5-5 and TRBJ1-3, with 10 positions matching TRBD1. J lost 0 bases, V lost 4 bases, and 10 bases had no gene match. The germline CDR1 and CDR2 sequences are SGHKS and YYEKEE (reference sequence). CDR3 length: 18 residues. The CDR3 DNA reads TGTGCCAGCAGCCAGAGACCGGGACAGGGGTTCTCTGGAAACACCATATATTTT. It is translated as CASSQRPGQGFSGNTIYF.

The CDR3 bases are TGTGCCAGCAGTGCGATAGATGGCTACACCTTC. It is translated as CASSAIDGYTF. The J gene is TRBJ1-2, the V gene TRBV28; D unresolved. This CDR3 comprises 11 residues. Trimming removed 5 bases at V and 6 bases at J, with 7 bases between. Germline V lookup: CDR1 MDHEN, CDR2 SYDVKM.

V is TRBV4-1 and J is TRBJ2-7; the match to TRBD1 covers 7 bases. This CDR3 has 14 residues. In germline, CDR1 is MGHRA, CDR2 YSYEKL. V trimming: 4 bases; J trimming: 5 bases; junction bases outside the gene matches: 8. The CDR3 nucleotides are TGCGCCAGCAGCCGAACTGGGACAGTTGACGAGCAGTACTTC. The encoded protein is CASSRTGTVDEQYF.

This clone was detected once. The V call is TRBV6-5, the J call TRBJ2-1, with D perhaps matching TRBD2 (5 bases). The CDR3 has 15 residues. Trimming left V 3 bases short and J 7 bases short, with 16 bases between. Germline lookup yields CDR1 MNHEY and CDR2 SVGAGI. CDR3 nucleotide sequence: TGTGCCAGCAGTTATGGCCGCCGAGGGTTAAATGAGCAGTTCTTC. Protein: CASSYGRRGLNEQFF.

The gene calls are TRBV5-1 and TRBJ2-1; no clear D. The CDR3 is 12 amino acids. Trimming removed 4 bases at V and 4 bases at J, with 6 bases between. CDR1 SGHRS and CDR2 YFSETQ come from the germline V gene. The chain's CDR3 is CASSRDYNEQFF. CDR3 DNA sequence: TGCGCCAGCAGCCGAGATTACAATGAGCAGTTCTTC.

The chain employs TRBV9 and TRBJ2-5; 9 positions match TRBD1. The ends lost 3 bases at V and 5 bases at J; junction bases unmatched: 5. Per germline, CDR1 SGDLS and CDR2 YYNGEE. This CDR3 is 14 amino acids long. In DNA, the CDR3 is TGTGCCAGCAGCGGAGACAGGGGGAGGGAGACCCAGTACTTC. It codes for CASSGDRGRETQYF. Full variable domain (outside the CDR3, taken from reference TRBV9 and TRBJ2-5): DSGVTQTPKHLITATGQRVTLRCSPRSGDLSVYWYQQSLDQGLQFLIQYYNGEERAKGNILERFSAQQFPDLHSELNLSSLELGDSALYFCASSGDRGRETQYFGPGTRLLVL.

This clone has only one observation. The chain has TRBV6-4 and TRBJ1-2; the match to TRBD1 covers 8 bases. V shed 9 bases and J 6 bases; nucleotides not matched to a gene: 3. Germline V CDR1 and CDR2: MRHNA, SNTAGT. The CDR3 covers 11 residues. CDR3 sequence: CARRTGHGYTF. The CDR3 DNA reads TGTGCCAGAAGGACAGGGCATGGCTACACCTTC.

The genes are TRBV3-1 (or the pseudogene TRBV3-2) and TRBJ2-7; 10 positions match TRBD1. The CDR3 extends over 14 amino acids. V was clipped by 6 bases and J by 7 bases; unmatched bases: 9. CDR1 is LGHDT and CDR2 is YNNKEL in the germline V gene (reference sequence). In nucleotides, the CDR3 is TGTGCCAGCAGTCTAAGGGACAGGGGATATGAGCAGTACTTC. Amino acids: CASSLRDRGYEQYF.

The chain joins TRBV3-1 (or the pseudogene TRBV3-2) to TRBJ2-6; TRBD1 matches at 7 bases. CDR3 length: 15 residues. Germline values: CDR1 LGHDT, CDR2 YNNKEL (reference sequence). V was pared by 4 bases and J by 2 bases, with 2 bases of the junction left unmatched. In nucleotides, the CDR3 is TGTGCCAGCAGCCCAGACAGGGCTGGGGCCAACGTCCTGACTTTC. Translating it yields CASSPDRAGANVLTF.

The CDR3 bases are TGCGCCATCCTGTCCCTCAGGGTGAACGAGCAGTACTTC. It encodes CAILSLRVNEQYF. V and J are TRBV10-1 and TRBJ2-7; TRBD1 might be the D (5 bases). Germline-derived CDR1 and CDR2 are WNHNN and SYGVQD (reference sequence). The V end lost 10 bases, the J end lost 5 bases, and 18 bases lay between the germline ends. The CDR3 has 13 residues.

The rearrangement joins TRBV5-6 to TRBJ2-3; 9 bases fit TRBD2. CDR3 length: 15 amino acids. Germline trimming cut 5 bases from V and 1 base from J; bases unmatched to any gene: 5. Germline assignment: CDR1 SGHDT and CDR2 YYEEEE. The CDR3 loop reads CASSHRLAGTDTQYF. Here the CDR3 DNA reads TGTGCCAGCAGTCATCGACTAGCGGGCACAGATACGCAGTATTTT.

This chain links TRBV24-1 with TRBJ2-5; 9 bases map to TRBD1. V shed 5 bases, J shed 3 bases, and the junction held 3 bases outside the gene matches. Germline V gene lookup returns CDR1 KGHDR and CDR2 SFDVKD. This CDR3 has 14 residues. The CDR3 loop reads CATSGGQGKETQYF. CDR3 DNA sequence: TGTGCCACCAGTGGGGGACAGGGTAAAGAGACCCAGTACTTC.

The chain joins TRBV18 to TRBJ1-5, with 11 bases fitting TRBD1. Germline CDR1 KGHSH, CDR2 LQKENI. This CDR3 spans 18 amino acids. Trimming removed 6 bases from V and 0 bases from J; junction bases left unmatched: 10. Here the CDR3 reads CASSTGTGGRYSNQPQHF. The CDR3 DNA reads TGTGCCAGCTCCACCGGGACAGGGGGACGATATAGCAATCAGCCCCAGCATTTT.

The gene calls are TRBV7-2 and TRBJ2-3, with D maybe TRBD2 (6 bases). The V end was cut by 1 base, the J end by 3 bases, with 14 bases between. Germline CDR1 is SGHTA and CDR2 is FQGNSA. This CDR3 spans 16 amino acids. CDR3 sequence: CASSLVGSGPTDTQYF. The CDR3 DNA follows: TGTGCCAGCAGCTTAGTGGGTAGCGGTCCGACAGATACGCAGTATTTT.

The chain is built from TRBV10-2 and TRBJ2-7, with a possible D match to TRBD1 (5 bases). Germline CDR1 reads WSHSY; CDR2 reads SAAADI. The ends were cut back, 3 bases at V and 1 base at J, with 16 bases in the middle. This CDR3 has 16 residues. The DNA of the CDR3 is TGCGCCAGCAGTGACCTAGGACACCAAACGTCCTACGAGCAGTACTTC. Translated: CASSDLGHQTSYEQYF.

This rearrangement joins TRBV6-5 to TRBJ1-5; TRBD1 might be the D (5 bases). Germline values: CDR1 MNHEY, CDR2 SVGAGI. The CDR3 runs 13 residues. Trimming shortened V by 2 bases and J by 4 bases, and 6 bases separated the two germline ends. The CDR3 DNA is TGTGCCAGCAGTTACCAGGGTAATCAGCCCCAGCATTTT. This sequence encodes CASSYQGNQPQHF.

J is TRBJ1-2 and V is TRBV5-1, with D maybe TRBD1 (6 bases). The germline V and J ends were trimmed by 3 bases and 4 bases, with 10 bases remaining between them. Germline values: CDR1 SGHRS, CDR2 YFSETQ. The CDR3 consists of 13 residues. The CDR3 here is CASSYDRTYGYTF. CDR3 coding DNA: TGCGCCAGCAGCTACGACAGGACCTATGGCTACACCTTC. The complete variable domain, with remaining parts taken from reference TRBV5-1 and TRBJ1-2, reads KAGVTQTPRYLIKTRGQQVTLSCSPISGHRSVSWYQQTPGQGLQFLFEYFSETQRNKGNFPGRFSGRQFSNSRSEMNVSTLELGDSALYLCASSYDRTYGYTFGSGTRLTVV.

The CDR3 loop reads CASSLFQGSGNTIYF. In DNA form, the CDR3 reads TGTGCCAGCAGTTTATTTCAGGGCTCTGGAAACACCATATATTTT. The V and J genes are TRBV27 and TRBJ1-3, with D possibly matching TRBD1 (5 bases). Germline assignment: CDR1 MNHEY and CDR2 SMNVEV (reference sequence). The CDR3 has 15 amino acids. Trimming removed 1 base at V and 0 bases at J, with 7 bases between.